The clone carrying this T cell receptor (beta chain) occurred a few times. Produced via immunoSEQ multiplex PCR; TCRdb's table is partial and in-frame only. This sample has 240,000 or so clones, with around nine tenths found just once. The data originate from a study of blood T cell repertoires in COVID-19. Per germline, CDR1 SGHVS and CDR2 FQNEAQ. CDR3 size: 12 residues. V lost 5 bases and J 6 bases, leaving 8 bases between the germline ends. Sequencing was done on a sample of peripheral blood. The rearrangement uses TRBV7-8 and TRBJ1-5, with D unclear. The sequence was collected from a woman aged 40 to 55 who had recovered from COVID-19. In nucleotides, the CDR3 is TGTGCCAGCAGCCGGCGGGGTCAGCCCCAGCATTTT. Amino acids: CASSRRGQPQHF. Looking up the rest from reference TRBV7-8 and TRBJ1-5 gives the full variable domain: GAGVSQSPRYKVAKRGQDVALRCDPISGHVSLFWYQQALGQGPEFLTYFQNEAQLDKSGLPSDRFFAERPEGSVSTLKIQRTQQEDSAVYLCASSRRGQPQHFGDGTRLSIL.